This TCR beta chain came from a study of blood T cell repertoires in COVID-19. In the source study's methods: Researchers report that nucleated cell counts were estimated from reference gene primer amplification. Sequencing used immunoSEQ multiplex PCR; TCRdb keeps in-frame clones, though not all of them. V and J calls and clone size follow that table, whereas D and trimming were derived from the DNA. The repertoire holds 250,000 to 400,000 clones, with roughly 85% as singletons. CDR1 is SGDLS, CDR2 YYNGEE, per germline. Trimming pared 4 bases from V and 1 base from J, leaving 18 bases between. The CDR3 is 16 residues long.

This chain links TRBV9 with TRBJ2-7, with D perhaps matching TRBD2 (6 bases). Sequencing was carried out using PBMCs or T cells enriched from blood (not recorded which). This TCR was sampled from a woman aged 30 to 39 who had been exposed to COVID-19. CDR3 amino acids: CASSPDAGTLSYEQYF. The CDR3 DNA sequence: TGTGCCAGCAGCCCCGACGCGGGGACGCTTTCCTACGAGCAGTACTTC.